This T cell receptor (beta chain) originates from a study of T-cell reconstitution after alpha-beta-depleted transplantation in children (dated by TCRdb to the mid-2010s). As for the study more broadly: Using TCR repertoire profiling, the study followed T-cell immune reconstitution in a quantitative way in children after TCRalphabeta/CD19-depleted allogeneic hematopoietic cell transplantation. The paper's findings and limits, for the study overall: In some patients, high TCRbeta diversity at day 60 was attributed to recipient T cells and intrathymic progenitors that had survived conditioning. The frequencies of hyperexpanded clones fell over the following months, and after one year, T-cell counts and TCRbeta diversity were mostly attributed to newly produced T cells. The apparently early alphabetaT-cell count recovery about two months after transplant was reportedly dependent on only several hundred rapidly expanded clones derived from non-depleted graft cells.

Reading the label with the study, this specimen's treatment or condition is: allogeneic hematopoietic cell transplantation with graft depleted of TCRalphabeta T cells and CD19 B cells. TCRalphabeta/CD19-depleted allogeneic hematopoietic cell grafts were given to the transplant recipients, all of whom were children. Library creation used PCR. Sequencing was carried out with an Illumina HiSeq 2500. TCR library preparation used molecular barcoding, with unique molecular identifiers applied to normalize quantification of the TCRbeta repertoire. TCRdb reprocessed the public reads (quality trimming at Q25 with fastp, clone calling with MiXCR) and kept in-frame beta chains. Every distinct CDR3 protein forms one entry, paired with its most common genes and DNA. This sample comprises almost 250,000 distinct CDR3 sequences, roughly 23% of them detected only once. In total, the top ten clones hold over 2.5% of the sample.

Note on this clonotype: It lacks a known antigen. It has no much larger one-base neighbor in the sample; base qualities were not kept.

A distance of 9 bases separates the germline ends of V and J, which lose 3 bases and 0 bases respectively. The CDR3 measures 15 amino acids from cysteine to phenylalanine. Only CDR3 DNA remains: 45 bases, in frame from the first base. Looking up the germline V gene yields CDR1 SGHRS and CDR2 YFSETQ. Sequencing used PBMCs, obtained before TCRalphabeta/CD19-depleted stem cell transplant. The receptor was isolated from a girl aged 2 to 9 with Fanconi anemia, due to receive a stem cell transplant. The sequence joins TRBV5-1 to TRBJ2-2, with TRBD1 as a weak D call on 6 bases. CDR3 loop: CASSYREANTGELFF. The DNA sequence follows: TGCGCCAGCAGCTACAGGGAAGCGAACACCGGGGAGCTGTTTTTT.